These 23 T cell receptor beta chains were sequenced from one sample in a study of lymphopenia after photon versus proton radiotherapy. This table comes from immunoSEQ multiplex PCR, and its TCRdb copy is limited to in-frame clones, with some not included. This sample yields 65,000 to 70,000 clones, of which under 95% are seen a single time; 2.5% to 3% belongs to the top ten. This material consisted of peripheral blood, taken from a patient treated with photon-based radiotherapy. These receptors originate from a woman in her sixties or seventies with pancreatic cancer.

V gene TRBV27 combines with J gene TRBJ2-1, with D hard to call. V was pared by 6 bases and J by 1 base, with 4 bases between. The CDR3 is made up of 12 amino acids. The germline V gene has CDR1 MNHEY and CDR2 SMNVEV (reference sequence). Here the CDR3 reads CASRRSYNEQFF. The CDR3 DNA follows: TGTGCCAGCAGGAGATCCTACAATGAGCAGTTCTTC.

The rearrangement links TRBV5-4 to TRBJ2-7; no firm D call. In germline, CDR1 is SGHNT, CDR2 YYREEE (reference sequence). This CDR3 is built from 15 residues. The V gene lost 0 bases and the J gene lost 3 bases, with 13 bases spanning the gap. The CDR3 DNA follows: TGTGCCAGCAGCTTGGGAGGACCCGCTCTCTACGAGCAGTACTTC. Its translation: CASSLGGPALYEQYF.

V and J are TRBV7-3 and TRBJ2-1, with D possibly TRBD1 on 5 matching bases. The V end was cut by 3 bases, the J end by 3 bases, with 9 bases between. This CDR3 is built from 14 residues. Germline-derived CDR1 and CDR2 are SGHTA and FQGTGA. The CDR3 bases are TGTGCCAGCAGCTTTCAGGGCGGCTACAATGAGCAGTTCTTC. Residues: CASSFQGGYNEQFF.

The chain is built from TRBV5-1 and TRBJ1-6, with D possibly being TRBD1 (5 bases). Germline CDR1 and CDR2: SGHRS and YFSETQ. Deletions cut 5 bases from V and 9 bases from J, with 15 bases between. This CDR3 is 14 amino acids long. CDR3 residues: CASSVEGPGSPLHF. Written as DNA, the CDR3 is TGCGCCAGCAGTGTGGAGGGACCTGGTTCACCCCTCCACTTT.

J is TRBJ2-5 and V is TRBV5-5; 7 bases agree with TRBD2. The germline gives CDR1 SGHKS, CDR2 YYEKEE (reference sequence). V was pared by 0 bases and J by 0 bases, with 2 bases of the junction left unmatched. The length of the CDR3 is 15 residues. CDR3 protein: CASSLAGGNQETQYF. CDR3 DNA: TGTGCCAGCAGCTTGGCGGGGGGAAACCAAGAGACCCAGTACTTC.

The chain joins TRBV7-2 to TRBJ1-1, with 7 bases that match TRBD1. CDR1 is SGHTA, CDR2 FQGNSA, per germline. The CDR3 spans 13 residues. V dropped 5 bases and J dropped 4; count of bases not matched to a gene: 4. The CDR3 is CASSPAGGTEAFF. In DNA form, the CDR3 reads TGTGCCAGCAGCCCCGCAGGGGGCACTGAAGCTTTCTTT.

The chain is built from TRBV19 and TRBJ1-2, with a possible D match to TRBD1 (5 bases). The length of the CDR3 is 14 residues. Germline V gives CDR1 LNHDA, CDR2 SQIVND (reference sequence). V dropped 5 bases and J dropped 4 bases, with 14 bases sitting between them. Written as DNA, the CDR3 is TGTGCCAGTAGTCTCGCAGGGTCGGGCTATGGCTACACCTTC. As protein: CASSLAGSGYGYTF.

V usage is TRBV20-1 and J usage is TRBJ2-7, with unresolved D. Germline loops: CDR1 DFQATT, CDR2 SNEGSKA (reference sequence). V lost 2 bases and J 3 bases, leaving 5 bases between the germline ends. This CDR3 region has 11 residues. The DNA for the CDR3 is TGCAGTGCTAGACAGTACTACGAGCAGTACTTC. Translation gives CSARQYYEQYF.

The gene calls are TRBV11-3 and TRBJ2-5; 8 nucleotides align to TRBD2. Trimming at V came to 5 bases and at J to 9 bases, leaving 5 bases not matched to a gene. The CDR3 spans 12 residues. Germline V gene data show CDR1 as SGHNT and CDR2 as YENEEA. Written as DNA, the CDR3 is TGTGCCAGCAGCCGGGGGGGTGAGGCCCAGTACTTC. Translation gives CASSRGGEAQYF.

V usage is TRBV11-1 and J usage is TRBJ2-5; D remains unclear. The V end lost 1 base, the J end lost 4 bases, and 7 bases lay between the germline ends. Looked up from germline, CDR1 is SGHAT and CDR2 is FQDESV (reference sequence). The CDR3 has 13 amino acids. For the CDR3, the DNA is TGTGCCAGCAGCTTAGGAGGACGAGAGACCCAGTACTTC. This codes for CASSLGGRETQYF. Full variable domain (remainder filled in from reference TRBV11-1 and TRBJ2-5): EAEVAQSPRYKITEKSQAVAFWCDPISGHATLYWYRQILGQGPELLVQFQDESVVDDSQLPKDRFSAERLKGVDSTLKIQPAELGDSAMYLCASSLGGRETQYFGPGTRLLVL.

The CDR3 protein is CASSHRGGAYEQYF. The CDR3 DNA is TGTGCCAGCAGTCACCGGGGGGGGGCCTACGAGCAGTACTTC. J is TRBJ2-7 and V is TRBV27; TRBD2 matches at 8 bases. Germline lookup yields CDR1 MNHEY and CDR2 SMNVEV (reference sequence). Trimming at V came to 5 bases and at J to 2 bases, leaving 5 bases not matched to a gene. This CDR3 comprises 14 residues.

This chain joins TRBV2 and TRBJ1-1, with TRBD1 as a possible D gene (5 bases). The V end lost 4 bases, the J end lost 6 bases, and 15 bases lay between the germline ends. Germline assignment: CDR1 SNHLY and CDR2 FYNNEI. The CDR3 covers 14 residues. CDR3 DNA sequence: TGTGCCAGCAGTGTTGGACAAAATAACGCTGAAGCTTTCTTT. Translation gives CASSVGQNNAEAFF.

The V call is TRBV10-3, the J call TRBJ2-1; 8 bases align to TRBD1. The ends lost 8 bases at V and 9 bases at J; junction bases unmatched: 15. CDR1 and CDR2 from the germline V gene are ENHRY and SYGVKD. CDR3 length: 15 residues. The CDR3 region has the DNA TGTGCCATCCGAGGGGAGACAGGGGTGTCCATTGAGCAGTTCTTC. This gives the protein CAIRGETGVSIEQFF.

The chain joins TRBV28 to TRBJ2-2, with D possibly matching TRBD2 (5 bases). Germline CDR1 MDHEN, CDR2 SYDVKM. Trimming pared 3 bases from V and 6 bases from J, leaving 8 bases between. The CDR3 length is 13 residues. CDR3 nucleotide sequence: TGTGCCAGCAGTTTCCTACTAGCCGGGGAGCTGTTTTTT. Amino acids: CASSFLLAGELFF.

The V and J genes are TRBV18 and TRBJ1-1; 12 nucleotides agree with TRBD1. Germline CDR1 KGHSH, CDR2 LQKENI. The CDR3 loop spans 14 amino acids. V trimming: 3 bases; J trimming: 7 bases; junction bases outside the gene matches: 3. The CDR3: CASSPRDRGHEAFF. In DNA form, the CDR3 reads TGTGCCAGCTCACCTAGGGACAGGGGGCATGAAGCTTTCTTT.

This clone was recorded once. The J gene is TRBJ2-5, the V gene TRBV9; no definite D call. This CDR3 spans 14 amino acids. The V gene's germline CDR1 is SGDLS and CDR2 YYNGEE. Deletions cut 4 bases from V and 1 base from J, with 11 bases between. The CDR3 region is CASSPTPSQETQYF. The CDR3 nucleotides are TGTGCCAGCAGCCCGACCCCTAGCCAAGAGACCCAGTACTTC. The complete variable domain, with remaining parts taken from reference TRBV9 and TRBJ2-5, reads DSGVTQTPKHLITATGQRVTLRCSPRSGDLSVYWYQQSLDQGLQFLIQYYNGEERAKGNILERFSAQQFPDLHSELNLSSLELGDSALYFCASSPTPSQETQYFGPGTRLLVL.

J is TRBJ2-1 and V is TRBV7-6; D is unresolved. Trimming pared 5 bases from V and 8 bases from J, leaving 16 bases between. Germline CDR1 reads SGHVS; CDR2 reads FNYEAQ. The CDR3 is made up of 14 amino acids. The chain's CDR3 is CASSPTTGNHEQFF. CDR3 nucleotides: TGTGCCAGCAGCCCCACCACTGGCAACCATGAGCAGTTCTTC.

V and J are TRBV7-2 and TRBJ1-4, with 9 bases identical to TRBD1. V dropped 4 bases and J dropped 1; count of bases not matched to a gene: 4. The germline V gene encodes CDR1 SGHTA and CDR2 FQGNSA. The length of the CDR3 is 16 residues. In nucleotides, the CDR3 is TGTGCCAGCAGCTGGGGACAGGGTTTAACTAATGAAAAACTGTTTTTT. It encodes CASSWGQGLTNEKLFF.

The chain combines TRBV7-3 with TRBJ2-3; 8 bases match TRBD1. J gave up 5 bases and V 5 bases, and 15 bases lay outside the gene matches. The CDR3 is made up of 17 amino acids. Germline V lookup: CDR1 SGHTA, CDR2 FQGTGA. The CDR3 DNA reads TGTGCCAGCAGCCGACAGGGGCCGACCGTTGTAGAAGATACGCAGTATTTT. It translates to CASSRQGPTVVEDTQYF.

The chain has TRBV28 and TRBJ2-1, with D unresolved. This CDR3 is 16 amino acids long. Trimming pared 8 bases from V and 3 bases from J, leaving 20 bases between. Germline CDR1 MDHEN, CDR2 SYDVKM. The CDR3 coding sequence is TGTGCCAGCCCGTTGCATTCTGGGCACATCTACAATGAGCAGTTCTTC. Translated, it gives CASPLHSGHIYNEQFF. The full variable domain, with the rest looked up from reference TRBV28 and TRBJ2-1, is DVKVTQSSRYLVKRTGEKVFLECVQDMDHENMFWYRQDPGLGLRLIYFSYDVKMKEKGDIPEGYSVSREKKERFSLILESASTNQTSMYLCASPLHSGHIYNEQFFGPGTRLTVL.

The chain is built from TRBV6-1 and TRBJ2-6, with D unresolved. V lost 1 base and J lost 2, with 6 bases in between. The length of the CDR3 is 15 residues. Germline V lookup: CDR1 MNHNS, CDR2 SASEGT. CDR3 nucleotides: TGTGCCAGCAGTGAAGGGCACACTGGGGCCAACGTCCTGACTTTC. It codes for CASSEGHTGANVLTF.

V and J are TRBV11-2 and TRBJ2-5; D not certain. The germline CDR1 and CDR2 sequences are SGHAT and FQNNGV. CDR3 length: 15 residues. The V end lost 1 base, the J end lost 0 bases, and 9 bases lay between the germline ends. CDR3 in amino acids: CASSLVPFYQETQYF. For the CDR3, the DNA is TGTGCCAGCAGCTTAGTACCATTCTACCAAGAGACCCAGTACTTC. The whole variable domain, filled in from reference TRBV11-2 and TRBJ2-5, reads EAGVAQSPRYKIIEKRQSVAFWCNPISGHATLYWYQQILGQGPKLLIQFQNNGVVDDSQLPKDRFSAERLKGVDSTLKIQPAKLEDSAVYLCASSLVPFYQETQYFGPGTRLLVL.

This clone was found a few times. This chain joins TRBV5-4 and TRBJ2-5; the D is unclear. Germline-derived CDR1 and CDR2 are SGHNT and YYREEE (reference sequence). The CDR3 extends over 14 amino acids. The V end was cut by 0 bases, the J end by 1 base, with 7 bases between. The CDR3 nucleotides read TGTGCCAGCAGCTTGGACCGGACCCAAGAGACCCAGTACTTC. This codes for CASSLDRTQETQYF.